These 14 T cell receptor beta chains originate from one sample sequenced in a study of T cell repertoires in cytomegalovirus infection. TCRdb re-called the reads through MiXCR, storing one row per CDR3 protein. The sample carries 180,000 or so distinct CDR3 sequences, 17% recorded once. The sequenced sample was CD8+ T cells from PBMCs. The source of these receptors is a human donor in good health (CMV status not recorded). Some clones in this sample may be carry-over from other donors' samples.

The chain links TRBV10-2 to TRBJ1-1; D gene uncertain. CDR3 length: 14 amino acids. The germline CDR1 and CDR2 sequences are WSHSY and SAAADI. V lost 4 bases and J lost 4, with 13 bases in between. This CDR3 reads CASSVNPERTEAFF. The CDR3 DNA sequence: TGCGCCAGCAGTGTAAACCCCGAGCGCACTGAAGCTTTCTTT.

The chain couples TRBV7-8 to TRBJ2-5, with TRBD2 identical over 8 bases. The trim removed 5 bases at V and 7 bases at J, leaving 12 bases unmatched. Germline CDR1 reads SGHVS; CDR2 reads FQNEAQ. This CDR3 is built from 15 residues. DNA of the CDR3: TGTGCCAGCAGCCCGGGAGGGGGGGGATTCGGGACCCAGTACTTC. It codes for CASSPGGGGFGTQYF.

The rearrangement links TRBV6-1 to TRBJ2-1, with 10 positions matching TRBD1. V trimming: 7 bases; J trimming: 0 bases; junction bases outside the gene matches: 3. The CDR3 runs 15 residues. CDR1 MNHNS and CDR2 SASEGT come from the germline V gene. The CDR3 here is CASIGTGVSYNEQFF. Here the CDR3 DNA reads TGTGCCAGCATTGGGACAGGGGTCTCCTACAATGAGCAGTTCTTC.

There are many counts of this clonotype. This chain links TRBV6-5 with TRBJ2-2; D remains ambiguous. Germline V gene data show CDR1 as MNHEY and CDR2 as SVGAGI. V was cut by 6 bases and J by 7 bases, with 12 bases left in between. CDR3 length equals 13 residues. The CDR3 nucleotides are TGTGCCAGCAGCCCGAGCTTGGGCGGGGAGCTGTTTTTT. Translated, it gives CASSPSLGGELFF.

Many counts were recorded for this clonotype. The rearrangement joins TRBV7-9 to TRBJ1-1; D is ambiguous. Germline CDR1 is SEHNR and CDR2 is FQNEAQ (reference sequence). CDR3 length: 12 amino acids. V lost 5 bases, J lost 1 base, and 5 bases lay in between. CDR3 sequence: CASSRGNTEAFF. Here the CDR3 DNA reads TGTGCCAGCAGCCGGGGGAACACTGAAGCTTTCTTT.

This clonotype was detected a few times. The V gene is TRBV11-2, the J gene TRBJ2-1; perhaps TRBD1 as D (6 bases). Germline V CDR1 and CDR2: SGHAT, FQNNGV. V lost 4 bases, J lost 6 bases, and 7 bases lay in between. CDR3 length: 12 amino acids. The CDR3 is CASSWGPNEQFF. In nucleotides, the CDR3 is TGTGCCAGCAGCTGGGGGCCCAATGAGCAGTTCTTC.

The chain joins TRBV2 to TRBJ2-7; the D is unclear. V was trimmed by 3 bases and J by 3 bases, leaving 9 bases between them. This CDR3 region has 13 residues. Germline CDR1 and CDR2: SNHLY and FYNNEI. The CDR3 region has the DNA TGTGCCAGCAGTGAGGGCCCAATCTACGAGCAGTACTTC. It yields the protein CASSEGPIYEQYF. Variable domain in full (rest from reference TRBV2 and TRBJ2-7): EPEVTQTPSHQVTQMGQEVILRCVPISNHLYFYWYRQILGQKVEFLVSFYNNEISEKSEIFDDQFSVERPDGSNFTLKIRSTKLEDSAMYFCASSEGPIYEQYFGPGTRLTVT.

The table lists this clonotype with many counts. The rearrangement joins TRBV7-8 to TRBJ2-5; D gene uncertain. This CDR3 region has 13 residues. Trimming pared 5 bases from V and 0 bases from J, leaving 7 bases between. Germline CDR1 and CDR2: SGHVS and FQNEAQ. The chain's CDR3 is CASSGRYQETQYF. CDR3 coding DNA: TGTGCCAGCAGCGGACGGTACCAAGAGACCCAGTACTTC.

There are a few counts of this clonotype. V gene TRBV12-3 or TRBV12-4 combines with J gene TRBJ2-2; weak D call: TRBD1 (5 bases). Deletions cut 5 bases from V and 5 bases from J, with 12 bases between. This CDR3 region has 14 residues. CDR3 region: CASSLTGMTGELFF. The CDR3 coding sequence is TGTGCCAGCAGTCTCACAGGAATGACCGGGGAGCTGTTTTTT.

The sample holds a few counts of this clonotype. This sequence joins TRBV2 and TRBJ2-3; D may be TRBD1 (7 bases). This CDR3 comprises 15 residues. Germline V gene lookup returns CDR1 SNHLY and CDR2 FYNNEI. V was pared by 9 bases and J by 3 bases, with 19 bases between. The CDR3 nucleotides read TGTGCCAGAGAATTGACAGGGAGGAAGACAGATACGCAGTATTTT. Its translation is CARELTGRKTDTQYF.

This chain's CDR3 is CASSPTGGAANEKLFF. The CDR3 nucleotides read TGTGCCAGCAGCCCCACAGGGGGGGCCGCTAATGAAAAACTGTTTTTT. The chain recombines TRBV7-8 with TRBJ1-4; 8 positions match TRBD1. From germline, CDR1 is SGHVS and CDR2 FQNEAQ. This CDR3 comprises 16 residues. Trimming at V came to 5 bases and at J to 3 bases, leaving 8 bases not matched to a gene.

This clonotype was seen a few times. The gene calls are TRBV10-3 and TRBJ2-7, with D possibly matching TRBD1 (5 bases). This CDR3 region has 14 residues. Germline lookup yields CDR1 ENHRY and CDR2 SYGVKD. Trimming left V 2 bases short and J 1 base short, with 9 bases between. CDR3 sequence reads: CAISEDSLSYEQYF. The CDR3 DNA sequence: TGTGCCATCAGTGAGGACAGTTTATCCTACGAGCAGTACTTC.

This clonotype was observed a handful of times. The chain joins TRBV4-1 to TRBJ2-7, with 12 bases aligning to TRBD1. The length of the CDR3 is 15 residues. Germline loops: CDR1 MGHRA, CDR2 YSYEKL. Trimming removed 5 bases from V and 2 bases from J; junction bases left unmatched: 4. The CDR3 protein is CASSTGTGGAYEQYF. CDR3 bases: TGCGCCAGCAGCACCGGGACAGGGGGCGCCTACGAGCAGTACTTC.

Only a few counts were recorded for this clonotype. The J gene is TRBJ2-2, the V gene TRBV28; D is uncertain. The germline V and J ends were trimmed by 5 bases and 7 bases, with 14 bases remaining between them. There are 14 residues in the CDR3. Germline CDR1 reads MDHEN; CDR2 reads SYDVKM. The CDR3 sequence is CASSVTGGNGELFF. The CDR3 nucleotides read TGTGCCAGCAGTGTTACCGGTGGGAACGGGGAGCTGTTTTTT.